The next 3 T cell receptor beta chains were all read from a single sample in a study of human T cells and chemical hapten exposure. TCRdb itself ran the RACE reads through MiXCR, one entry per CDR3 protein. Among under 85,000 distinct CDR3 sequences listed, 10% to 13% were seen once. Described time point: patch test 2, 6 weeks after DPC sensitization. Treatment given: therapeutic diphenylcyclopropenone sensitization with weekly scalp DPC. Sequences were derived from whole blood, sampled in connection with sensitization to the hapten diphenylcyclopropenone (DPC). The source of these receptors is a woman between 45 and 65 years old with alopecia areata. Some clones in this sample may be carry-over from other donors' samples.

The CDR3 here is CASSLRGRARETQYF. DNA for the CDR3: TGTGCCAGCAGCTTACGCGGGAGGGCCCGGGAGACCCAGTACTTC. V gene TRBV11-2 combines with J gene TRBJ2-5; 9 bases fit TRBD2. This CDR3 spans 15 amino acids. CDR1 is SGHAT, CDR2 FQNNGV, per germline. Trimming cost V 2 bases and J 5 bases; bases outside gene matches: 6.

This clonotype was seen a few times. CDR3 sequence (DNA): TGTGCCAGCCAGGGACTCGACGTCAATGAGCAGTTCTTC. Protein sequence: CASQGLDVNEQFF. The chain joins TRBV18 to TRBJ2-1, with TRBD2 as a possible D gene (6 bases). V lost 8 bases and J lost 6, with 14 bases in between. Germline V gives CDR1 KGHSH, CDR2 LQKENI. The CDR3 has 13 amino acids.

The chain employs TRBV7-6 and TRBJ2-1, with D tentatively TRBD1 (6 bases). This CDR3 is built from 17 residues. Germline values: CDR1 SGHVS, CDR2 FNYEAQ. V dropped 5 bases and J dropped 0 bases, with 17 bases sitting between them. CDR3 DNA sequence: TGTGCCAGCAGCCCGCCCGACAGGACCTACTCCTACAATGAGCAGTTCTTC. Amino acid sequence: CASSPPDRTYSYNEQFF.